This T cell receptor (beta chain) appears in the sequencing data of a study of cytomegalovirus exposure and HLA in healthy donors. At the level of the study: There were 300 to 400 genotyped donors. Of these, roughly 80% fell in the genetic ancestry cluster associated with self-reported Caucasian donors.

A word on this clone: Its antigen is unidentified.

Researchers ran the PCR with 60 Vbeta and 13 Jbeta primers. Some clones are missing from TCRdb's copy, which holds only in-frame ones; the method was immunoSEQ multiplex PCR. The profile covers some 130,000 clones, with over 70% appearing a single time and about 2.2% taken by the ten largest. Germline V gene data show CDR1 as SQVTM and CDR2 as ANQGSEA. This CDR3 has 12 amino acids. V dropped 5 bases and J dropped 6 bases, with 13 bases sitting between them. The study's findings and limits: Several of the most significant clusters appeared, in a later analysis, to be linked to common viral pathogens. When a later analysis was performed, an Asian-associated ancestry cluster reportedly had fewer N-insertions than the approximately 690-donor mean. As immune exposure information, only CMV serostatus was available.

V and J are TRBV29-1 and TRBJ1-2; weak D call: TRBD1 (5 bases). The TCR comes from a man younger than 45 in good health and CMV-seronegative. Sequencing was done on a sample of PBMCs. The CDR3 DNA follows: TGCAGCGTTCCGACCGCGGGGCATGGCTACACCTTC. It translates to CSVPTAGHGYTF.